The T cell receptor beta chain under discussion was sequenced for a study of beta chain features in type 1 diabetes. Study findings and constraints: Shorter TCRB CDR3s, moderately but significantly so, were found in Type 1 diabetes patients in all four CD4+ subsets.

In germline, CDR1 is SQVTM, CDR2 ANQGSEA. The CDR3 is 13 amino acids. V was clipped by 7 bases and J by 5 bases, with 17 bases between them. Concerning this clone: Its matching antigen is unknown.

The sequenced template was cDNA made from the entire isolated RNA. TCRdb's copy holds only in-frame clones and misses some; the assay was immunoSEQ multiplex PCR. The data show about 700,000 clones, roughly 13% seen once. Averaging around 110 mL, one heparinised blood draw came from each individual donor. The chain has TRBV29-1 and TRBJ1-2; no firm D call. The clonotype originates from a man younger than 30 with type 1 diabetes. The sample consisted of naive CD4+ T cells from blood. CDR3: CSARDTGVYGYTF. The CDR3 nucleotides are TGCAGCGCCCGTGACACCGGGGTATATGGCTACACCTTC.